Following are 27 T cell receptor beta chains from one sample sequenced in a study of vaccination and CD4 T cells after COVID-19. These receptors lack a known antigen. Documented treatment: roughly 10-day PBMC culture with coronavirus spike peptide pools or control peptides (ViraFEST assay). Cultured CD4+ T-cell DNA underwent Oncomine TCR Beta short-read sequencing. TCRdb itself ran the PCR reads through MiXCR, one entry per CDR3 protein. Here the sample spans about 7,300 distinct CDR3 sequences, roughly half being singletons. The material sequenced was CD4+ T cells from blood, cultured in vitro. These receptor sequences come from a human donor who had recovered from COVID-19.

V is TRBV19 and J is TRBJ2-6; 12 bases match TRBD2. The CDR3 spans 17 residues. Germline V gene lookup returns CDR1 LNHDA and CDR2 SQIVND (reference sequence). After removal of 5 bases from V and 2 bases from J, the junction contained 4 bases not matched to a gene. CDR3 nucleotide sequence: TGTGCCAGTAGTTTTCTAGCGGGAGGGACTGGGGCCAACGTCCTGACTTTC. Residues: CASSFLAGGTGANVLTF.

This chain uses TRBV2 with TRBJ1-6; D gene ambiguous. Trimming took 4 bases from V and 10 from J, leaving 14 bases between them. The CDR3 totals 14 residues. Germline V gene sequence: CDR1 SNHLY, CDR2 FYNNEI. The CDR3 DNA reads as TGTGCCAGCAGTGTTACAGTGGGTGGATCACCCCTCCACTTT. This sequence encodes CASSVTVGGSPLHF. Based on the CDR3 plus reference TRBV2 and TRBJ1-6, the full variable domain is EPEVTQTPSHQVTQMGQEVILRCVPISNHLYFYWYRQILGQKVEFLVSFYNNEISEKSEIFDDQFSVERPDGSNFTLKIRSTKLEDSAMYFCASSVTVGGSPLHFGNGTRLTVT.

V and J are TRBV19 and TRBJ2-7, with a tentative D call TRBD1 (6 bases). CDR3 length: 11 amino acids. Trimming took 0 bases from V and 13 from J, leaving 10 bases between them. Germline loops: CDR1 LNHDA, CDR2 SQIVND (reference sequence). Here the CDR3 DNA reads TGTGCCAGTAGTATAGACGGGACATATTACTTC. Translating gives CASSIDGTYYF.

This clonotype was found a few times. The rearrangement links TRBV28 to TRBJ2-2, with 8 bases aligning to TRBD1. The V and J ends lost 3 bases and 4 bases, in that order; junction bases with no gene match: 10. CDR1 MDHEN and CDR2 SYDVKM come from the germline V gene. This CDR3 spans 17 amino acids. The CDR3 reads CASSFAGTGVATGELFF. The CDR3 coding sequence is TGTGCCAGCAGTTTCGCCGGGACAGGTGTTGCCACCGGGGAGCTGTTTTTT.

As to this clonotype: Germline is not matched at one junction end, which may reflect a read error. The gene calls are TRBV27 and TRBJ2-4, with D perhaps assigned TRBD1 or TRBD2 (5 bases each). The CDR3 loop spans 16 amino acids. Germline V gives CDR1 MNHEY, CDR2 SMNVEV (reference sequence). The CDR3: CAGSLSRGLAKNIQYF. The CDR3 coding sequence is TGTGCCGGCAGTTTATCGAGGGGCCTAGCCAAAAACATTCAGTACTTC.

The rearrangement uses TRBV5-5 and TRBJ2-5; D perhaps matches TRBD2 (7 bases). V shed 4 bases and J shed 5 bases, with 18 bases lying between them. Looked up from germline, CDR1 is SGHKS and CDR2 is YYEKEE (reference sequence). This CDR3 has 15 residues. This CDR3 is CASSPAAGASETQYF. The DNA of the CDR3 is TGTGCCAGCAGCCCCGCCGCGGGGGCCTCGGAGACCCAGTACTTC.

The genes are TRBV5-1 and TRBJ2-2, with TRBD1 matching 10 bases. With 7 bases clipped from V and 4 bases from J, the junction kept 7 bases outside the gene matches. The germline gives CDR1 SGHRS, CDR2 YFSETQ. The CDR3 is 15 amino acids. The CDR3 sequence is CASRDRGLGTGELFF. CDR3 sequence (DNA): TGCGCCAGCCGCGACAGGGGGCTGGGCACCGGGGAGCTGTTTTTT.

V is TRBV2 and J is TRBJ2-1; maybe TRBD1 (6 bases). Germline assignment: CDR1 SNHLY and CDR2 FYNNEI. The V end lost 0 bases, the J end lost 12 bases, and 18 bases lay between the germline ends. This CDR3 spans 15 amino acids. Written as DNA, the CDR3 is TGTGCCAGCAGTGAAGCCACAGGGCCTAAGGATGCGCAGTTCTTC. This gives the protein CASSEATGPKDAQFF.

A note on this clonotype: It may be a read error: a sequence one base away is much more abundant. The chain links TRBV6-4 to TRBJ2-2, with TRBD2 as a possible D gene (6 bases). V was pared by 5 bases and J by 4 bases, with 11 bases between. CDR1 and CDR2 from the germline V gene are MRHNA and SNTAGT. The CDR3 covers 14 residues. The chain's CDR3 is CASSRGSSTGELFF. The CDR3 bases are TGTGCCAGCAGTCGGGGGTCGAGCACCGGGGAGCTGTTTTTT.

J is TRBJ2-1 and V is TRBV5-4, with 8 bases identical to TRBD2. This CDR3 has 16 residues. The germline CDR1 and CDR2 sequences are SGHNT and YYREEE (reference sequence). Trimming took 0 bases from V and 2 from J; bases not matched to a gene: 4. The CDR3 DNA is TGTGCCAGCAGCTTGGGAAGCGGGGGAACCTACAATGAGCAGTTCTTC. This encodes CASSLGSGGTYNEQFF.

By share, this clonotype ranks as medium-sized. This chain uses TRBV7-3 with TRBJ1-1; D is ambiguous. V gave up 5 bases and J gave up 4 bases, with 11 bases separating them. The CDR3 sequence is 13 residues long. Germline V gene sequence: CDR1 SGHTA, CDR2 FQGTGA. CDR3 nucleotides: TGTGCCAGCAGCACCCAAGCCGGCACTGAAGCTTTCTTT. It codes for CASSTQAGTEAFF.

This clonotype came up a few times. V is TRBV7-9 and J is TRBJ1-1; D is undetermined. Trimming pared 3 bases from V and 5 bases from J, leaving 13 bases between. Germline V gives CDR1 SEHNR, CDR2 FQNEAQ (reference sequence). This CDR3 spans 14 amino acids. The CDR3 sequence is CASSFESGGTEAFF. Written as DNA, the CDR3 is TGTGCCAGCAGCTTCGAAAGTGGAGGAACTGAAGCTTTCTTT.

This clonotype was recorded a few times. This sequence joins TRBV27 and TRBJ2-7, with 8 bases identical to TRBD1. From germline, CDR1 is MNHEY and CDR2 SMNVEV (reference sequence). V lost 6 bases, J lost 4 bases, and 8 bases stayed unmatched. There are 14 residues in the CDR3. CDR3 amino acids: CASRKQGGWYEQYF. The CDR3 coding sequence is TGTGCCAGCAGGAAACAGGGGGGTTGGTACGAGCAGTACTTC.

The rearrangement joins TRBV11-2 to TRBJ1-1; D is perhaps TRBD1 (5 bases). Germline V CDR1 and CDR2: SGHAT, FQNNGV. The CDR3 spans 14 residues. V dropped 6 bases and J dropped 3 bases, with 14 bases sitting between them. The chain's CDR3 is CASSSIRGDTEAFF. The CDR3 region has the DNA TGTGCCAGCAGTTCTATTCGGGGGGACACTGAAGCTTTCTTT.

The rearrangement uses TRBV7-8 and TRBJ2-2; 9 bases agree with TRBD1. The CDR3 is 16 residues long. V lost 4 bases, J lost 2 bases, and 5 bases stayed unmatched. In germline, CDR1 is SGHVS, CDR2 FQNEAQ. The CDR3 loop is CASSSRDRDNTGELFF. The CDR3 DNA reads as TGTGCCAGCAGCTCCCGGGACAGGGATAACACCGGGGAGCTGTTTTTT. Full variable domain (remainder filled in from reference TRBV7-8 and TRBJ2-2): GAGVSQSPRYKVAKRGQDVALRCDPISGHVSLFWYQQALGQGPEFLTYFQNEAQLDKSGLPSDRFFAERPEGSVSTLKIQRTQQEDSAVYLCASSSRDRDNTGELFFGEGSRLTVL.

The CDR3 DNA reads as TGTGCCAGTAGTCCCCGGGACGGGGCCCGGTCCCAGCATTTT. Its protein is CASSPRDGARSQHF. V and J are TRBV19 and TRBJ1-5, with a weak D call TRBD1 (5 bases). The CDR3 totals 14 residues. Germline-derived CDR1 and CDR2 are LNHDA and SQIVND (reference sequence). V shed 5 bases and J shed 11 bases, with 19 bases lying between them.

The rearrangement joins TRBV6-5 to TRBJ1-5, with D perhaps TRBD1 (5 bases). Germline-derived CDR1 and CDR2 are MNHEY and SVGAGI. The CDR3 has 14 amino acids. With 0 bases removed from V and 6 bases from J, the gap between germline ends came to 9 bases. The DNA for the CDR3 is TGTGCCAGCAGTTACTCTAGGGGCAGTCAGCCCCAGCATTTT. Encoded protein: CASSYSRGSQPQHF.

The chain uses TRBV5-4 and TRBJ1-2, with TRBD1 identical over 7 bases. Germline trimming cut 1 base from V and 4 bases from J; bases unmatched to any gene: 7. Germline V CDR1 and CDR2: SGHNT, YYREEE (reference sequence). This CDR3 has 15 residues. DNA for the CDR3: TGTGCCAGCAGCTTGATCGGCAGGGGGGCCTATGGCTACACCTTC. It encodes CASSLIGRGAYGYTF.

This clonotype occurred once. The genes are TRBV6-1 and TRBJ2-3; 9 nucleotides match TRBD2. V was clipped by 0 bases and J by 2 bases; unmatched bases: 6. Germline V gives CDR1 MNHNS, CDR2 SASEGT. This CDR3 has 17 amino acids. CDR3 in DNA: TGTGCCAGCAGTGAAGCCCGGACTAGCGTCATCACAGATACGCAGTATTTT. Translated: CASSEARTSVITDTQYF.

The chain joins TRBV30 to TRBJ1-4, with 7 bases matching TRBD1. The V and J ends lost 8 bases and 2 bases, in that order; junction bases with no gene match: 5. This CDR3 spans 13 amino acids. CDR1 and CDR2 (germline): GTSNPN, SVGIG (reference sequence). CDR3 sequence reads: CAHNRGTNEKLFF. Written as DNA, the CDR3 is TGTGCCCACAACAGGGGTACTAATGAAAAACTGTTTTTT.

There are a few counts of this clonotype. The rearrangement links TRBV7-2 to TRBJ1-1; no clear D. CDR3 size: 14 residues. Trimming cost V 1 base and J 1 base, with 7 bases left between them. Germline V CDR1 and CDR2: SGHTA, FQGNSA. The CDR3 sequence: CASSLVSRNTEAFF. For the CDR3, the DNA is TGTGCCAGCAGCTTAGTGAGTAGGAACACTGAAGCTTTCTTT.

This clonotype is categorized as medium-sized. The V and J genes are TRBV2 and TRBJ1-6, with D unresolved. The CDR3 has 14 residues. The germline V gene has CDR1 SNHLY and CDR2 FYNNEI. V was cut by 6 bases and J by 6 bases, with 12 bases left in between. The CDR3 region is CASSGRNGNSPLHF. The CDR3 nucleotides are TGTGCCAGCAGCGGGAGAAACGGTAATTCACCCCTCCACTTT.

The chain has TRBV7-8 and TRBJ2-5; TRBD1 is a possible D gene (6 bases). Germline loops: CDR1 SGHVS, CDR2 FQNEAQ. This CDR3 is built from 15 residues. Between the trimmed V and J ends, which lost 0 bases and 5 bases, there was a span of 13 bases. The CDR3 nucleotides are TGTGCCAGCAGCTTAGCCTCAGGGGATTGGGAGACCCAGTACTTC. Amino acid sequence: CASSLASGDWETQYF.

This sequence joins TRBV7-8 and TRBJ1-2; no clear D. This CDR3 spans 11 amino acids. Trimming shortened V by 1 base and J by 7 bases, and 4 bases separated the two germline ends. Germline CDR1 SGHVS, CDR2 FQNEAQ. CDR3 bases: TGTGCCAGCAGCTTAGAGGGTGGCTACACCTTC. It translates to CASSLEGGYTF.

DNA for the CDR3: TGTGCCAGCAGCCCGGGCTATGGCTACACCTTC. This codes for CASSPGYGYTF. The chain couples TRBV7-2 to TRBJ1-2; D gene ambiguous. CDR3 length: 11 amino acids. The V gene's germline CDR1 is SGHTA and CDR2 FQGNSA. The V and J ends lost 5 bases and 4 bases respectively, with 5 bases between them.

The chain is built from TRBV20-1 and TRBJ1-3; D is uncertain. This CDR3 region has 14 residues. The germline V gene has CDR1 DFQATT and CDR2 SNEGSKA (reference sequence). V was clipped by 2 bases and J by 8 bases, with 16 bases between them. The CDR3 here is CSARYGQNLDTIYF. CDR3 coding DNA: TGCAGTGCTAGATACGGCCAAAACCTAGACACCATATATTTT.

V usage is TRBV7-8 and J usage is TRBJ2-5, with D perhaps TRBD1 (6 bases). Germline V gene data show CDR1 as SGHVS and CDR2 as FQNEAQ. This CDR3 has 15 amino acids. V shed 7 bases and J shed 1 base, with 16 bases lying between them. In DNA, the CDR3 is TGTGCCAGCATCCTCACAGGGACCCCCCAAGAGACCCAGTACTTC. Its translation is CASILTGTPQETQYF.